This TCR beta chain was identified during a study of shared T cell receptors in the human thymus. From germline, CDR1 is MDHEN and CDR2 SYDVKM. V was cut by 0 bases and J by 0 bases, with 6 bases left in between. CDR3 length: 14 amino acids. Profiled with immunoSEQ multiplex PCR; TCRdb holds only in-frame clones, not every one. The sample holds 500,000 to 850,000 clones, approximately 87% seen once. This same sample was also part of a study on human thymus T cells. That study adds: Congenital heart defects were the reason for the corrective surgery that the donors, healthy Finnish infants, were having. Thymus specimens were resections from corrective heart surgery. Biased V and J segment usage appeared in thymus and peripheral blood. A high degree of thymic repertoire overlap among unrelated individuals was reported in related research.

The specimen sequenced was thymocytes. The chain couples TRBV28 to TRBJ2-7, with D possibly being TRBD2 (6 bases). This clonotype was sampled from a boy in the first two years of life with a congenital heart defect. This CDR3 reads CASSLWTSSYEQYF. In DNA, the CDR3 is TGTGCCAGCAGTTTATGGACTAGCTCCTACGAGCAGTACTTC. Full variable domain (missing parts from reference TRBV28 and TRBJ2-7): DVKVTQSSRYLVKRTGEKVFLECVQDMDHENMFWYRQDPGLGLRLIYFSYDVKMKEKGDIPEGYSVSREKKERFSLILESASTNQTSMYLCASSLWTSSYEQYFGPGTRLTVT.